The source of this T cell receptor (beta chain) is a study of T cells after yellow fever vaccination. Study at large: Each low-cell-number fraction was prepared by means of SMART-Seq v4 Ultra Low Input.

As TCR cDNA was made by 5'RACE template switching, a universal primer site and UMIs were added. In TCRdb, the 5' RACE reads were re-called with MiXCR into one record per CDR3 protein. The sample carries roughly 320,000 distinct CDR3 sequences, about 10% recorded once. In the case of this clonotype: Its target is unknown.

V dropped 3 bases and J dropped 2; count of bases not matched to a gene: 6. The CDR3 spans 16 residues. Per germline, CDR1 SGHAT and CDR2 FQDESV (reference sequence). Study results and limitations: Post-booster samples contained most primary-vaccination clones (more than 95% CD4, less than 90% CD8).

Material: CD4+ T cells sorted from PBMCs, obtained 45 days after the yellow fever booster vaccination. The chain couples TRBV11-1 to TRBJ2-3; 9 nucleotides align to TRBD2. The clonotype comes from a young man who received the YFV17D yellow fever vaccine. The CDR3 bases are TGTGCCAGCAGCTTCAGGTTAGCGGGGGACACAGATACGCAGTATTTT. Translating gives CASSFRLAGDTDTQYF.